Here is one T cell receptor beta chain with its context. Its antigen is not known. PCR used 60 Vbeta primers and 13 Jbeta primers. Libraries were prepared by immunoSEQ multiplex PCR; TCRdb keeps only in-frame clonotypes and omits some of them. The sample yields around 170,000 clones, about 85% seen once. After removal of 3 bases from V and 1 base from J, the junction contained 1 base not matched to a gene. Germline V lookup: CDR1 MNHNY, CDR2 SVGAGI (reference sequence). The CDR3 spans 14 residues. The data were obtained in a study of cytomegalovirus exposure and HLA in healthy donors. Study details: The study placed around 80% of its approximately 400 genotyped donors in the Caucasian-associated ancestry cluster. Broader study findings: Later findings reportedly placed an Asian-associated ancestry cluster below the roughly 730-donor mean for N-insertions. A later analysis found that most CMV-associated TCR beta chains appeared HLA-restricted.

The specimen sequenced was PBMCs. The chain couples TRBV6-6 to TRBJ1-1; 8 positions agree with TRBD1. This clonotype was obtained from a middle-aged man in good health and CMV-seronegative. This CDR3 reads CASSYGTGNTEAFF. The CDR3 DNA reads TGTGCCAGCAGTTATGGGACAGGGAACACTGAAGCTTTCTTT.